A single sample gave rise to the 15 T cell receptor beta chains below, sequenced in a study of T cell responses to AZD1222 COVID-19 vaccine. Using immunoSEQ multiplex PCR, the repertoire was profiled, and TCRdb retains in-frame clones only, with some absent. The sample lists roughly 140,000 clones, almost 90% occurring once. The sample in question was peripheral blood, obtained 28 days after the second AZD1222 dose. These receptors were taken from an adult who received the AZD1222 COVID-19 vaccine.

This chain connects TRBV18 to TRBJ1-1; TRBD1 matches 12 bases. Per the germline V gene, CDR1 is KGHSH and CDR2 is LQKENI. The CDR3 spans 17 residues. The V gene end was trimmed by 2 bases and the J gene end by 5 bases; junction bases not matched to a gene: 9. The CDR3: CASSPITGQGARTEAFF. The CDR3 DNA sequence: TGTGCCAGCTCACCAATAACGGGACAGGGGGCGAGAACTGAAGCTTTCTTT.

This chain uses TRBV5-1 with TRBJ2-7; 8 positions agree with TRBD1. The CDR3 length is 16 residues. V was pared by 4 bases and J by 2 bases, with 11 bases of the junction left unmatched. Germline lookup yields CDR1 SGHRS and CDR2 YFSETQ. CDR3 amino acids: CASSLDLGQVPYEQYF. The CDR3 coding sequence is TGCGCCAGCAGCCTGGACTTGGGACAGGTGCCCTACGAGCAGTACTTC.

The gene calls are TRBV3-1 (or the pseudogene TRBV3-2) and TRBJ1-3; D ambiguous. Germline V gene data show CDR1 as LGHDT and CDR2 as YNNKEL (reference sequence). The CDR3 spans 15 residues. V lost 4 bases, J lost 6 bases, and 16 bases lay in between. The CDR3 loop reads CASSLERLAKNTIYF. The DNA of the CDR3 is TGTGCCAGCAGCCTAGAGCGGTTAGCCAAAAACACCATATATTTT.

V gene TRBV7-3 combines with J gene TRBJ2-3, with D possibly called TRBD1 or TRBD2 (5 bases each). Germline values: CDR1 SGHTA, CDR2 FQGTGA. The V gene lost 5 bases and the J gene lost 3 bases, with 15 bases spanning the gap. This CDR3 is 15 amino acids long. CDR3 DNA sequence: TGTGCCAGCAGCCCCGAGGGGTTGTGGACAGATACGCAGTATTTT. Its translation: CASSPEGLWTDTQYF.

The chain recombines TRBV27 with TRBJ2-3; a weak D match, TRBD2 (5 bases). Germline loops: CDR1 MNHEY, CDR2 SMNVEV (reference sequence). This CDR3 comprises 16 residues. V was trimmed by 2 bases and J by 0 bases, leaving 12 bases between them. CDR3 sequence reads: CASSLRLAYSTDTQYF. CDR3 bases: TGTGCCAGCAGTTTACGATTAGCGTACAGCACAGATACGCAGTATTTT.

The V call is TRBV30, the J call TRBJ2-6, with D hard to call. Germline CDR1 GTSNPN, CDR2 SVGIG (reference sequence). V was clipped by 0 bases and J by 4 bases, with 7 bases between them. CDR3 length: 14 amino acids. CDR3 bases: TGTGCCTGGAGTGTAGGGATCGGGGCCAACGTCCTGACTTTC. It codes for CAWSVGIGANVLTF.

V and J are TRBV5-1 and TRBJ1-1, with TRBD1 matching 9 bases. Looked up from germline, CDR1 is SGHRS and CDR2 is YFSETQ. This CDR3 is built from 13 residues. With V trimmed by 6 bases and J by 7 bases, 7 bases remained unmatched. CDR3 region: CASNTGGAGEAFF. The CDR3 DNA is TGCGCCAGCAACACAGGGGGCGCGGGTGAAGCTTTCTTT. The full variable domain, with the rest looked up from reference TRBV5-1 and TRBJ1-1, is KAGVTQTPRYLIKTRGQQVTLSCSPISGHRSVSWYQQTPGQGLQFLFEYFSETQRNKGNFPGRFSGRQFSNSRSEMNVSTLELGDSALYLCASNTGGAGEAFFGQGTRLTVV.

The chain is built from TRBV7-2 and TRBJ2-1; D call uncertain. The germline V gene has CDR1 SGHTA and CDR2 FQGNSA. This CDR3 contains 14 residues. The V end was cut by 3 bases, the J end by 3 bases, with 9 bases between. Here the CDR3 reads CASSLRRRYNEQFF. For the CDR3, the DNA is TGTGCCAGCAGCTTGAGGCGGCGCTACAATGAGCAGTTCTTC.

V usage is TRBV30 and J usage is TRBJ2-1; maybe TRBD2 (5 bases). V was clipped by 2 bases and J by 9 bases, with 11 bases between them. The CDR3 contains 12 residues. Germline V gives CDR1 GTSNPN, CDR2 SVGIG (reference sequence). The CDR3 loop reads CAWSPSGSEQFF. In DNA, the CDR3 is TGTGCCTGGAGTCCTTCTGGGAGTGAGCAGTTCTTC.

The rearrangement joins TRBV7-3 to TRBJ2-2; 7 bases align to TRBD2. The CDR3 spans 17 residues. The ends lost 0 bases at V and 6 bases at J; junction bases unmatched: 10. Germline V gives CDR1 SGHTA, CDR2 FQGTGA. The CDR3 spells CASSLTFAGALSGELFF. The DNA of the CDR3 is TGTGCCAGCAGCTTAACGTTCGCGGGAGCGCTCTCCGGGGAGCTGTTTTTT. Full variable domain (rest looked up from reference TRBV7-3 and TRBJ2-2): GAGVSQTPSNKVTEKGKYVELRCDPISGHTALYWYRQSLGQGPEFLIYFQGTGAADDSGLPNDRFFAVRPEGSVSTLKIQRTERGDSAVYLCASSLTFAGALSGELFFGEGSRLTVL.

In regard to this clone: This same CDR3 is encoded by further DNA sequences in the sample. The chain employs TRBV19 and TRBJ1-5; D perhaps matches TRBD1 (6 bases). Germline lookup yields CDR1 LNHDA and CDR2 SQIVND (reference sequence). V shed 4 bases and J shed 4 bases, with 8 bases lying between them. The CDR3 is 13 amino acids. CDR3 nucleotide sequence: TGTGCCAGTAGTAGTCAGGGGAATCAGCCCCAGCATTTT. The encoded protein is CASSSQGNQPQHF.

This CDR3 is CASRSRRGEPNEKLFF. CDR3 in DNA: TGTGCCAGCAGGTCCCGGAGGGGGGAACCTAATGAAAAACTGTTTTTT. The rearrangement links TRBV6-6 to TRBJ1-4; possible D gene TRBD1, 6 bases. CDR3 length: 16 amino acids. V shed 6 bases and J shed 3 bases, with 17 bases lying between them. Per the germline V gene, CDR1 is MNHNY and CDR2 is SVGAGI (reference sequence).

The chain carries TRBV4-2 and TRBJ2-3; D is perhaps TRBD2 (5 bases). The CDR3 extends over 15 amino acids. Trimming left V 0 bases short and J 0 bases short, with 7 bases between. CDR1 is LGHNA, CDR2 YNFKEQ, per germline. Here the CDR3 reads CASSQESGSTDTQYF. CDR3 DNA: TGTGCCAGCAGCCAAGAGTCGGGGAGCACAGATACGCAGTATTTT.

The J gene is TRBJ1-1, the V gene TRBV6-2 or TRBV6-3; the D gene is possibly TRBD1 (6 bases). Between the trimmed V and J ends, which lost 2 bases and 1 base, there was a span of 11 bases. CDR1 MNHEY and CDR2 SVGEGT come from the germline V gene. CDR3 size: 15 residues. The CDR3 protein is CASSYGGLGNTEAFF. The CDR3 nucleotides are TGTGCCAGCAGTTACGGGGGCCTAGGGAACACTGAAGCTTTCTTT.

A remark on this clone: Germline is not matched at one junction end, which may reflect a read error. The rearrangement uses TRBV7-7 and TRBJ2-3; D possibly matches TRBD1 or TRBD2 (5 bases each). The CDR3 spans 15 residues. Germline V gene lookup returns CDR1 SSHAT and CDR2 FNYEAQ (reference sequence). CDR3 bases: TGTGCTAGCAGCTTGTCCGGGACCCACACAGATACGCAGTATTTT. Translating it yields CASSLSGTHTDTQYF.